This T cell receptor beta chain was found in a study of cytomegalovirus exposure and HLA in healthy donors. Notes on the study in general: Productive status was seen about 90% or about 30% of the time for most TCR beta V segments in an earlier analysis.

Vbeta (60) and Jbeta (13) primers were used in the PCR. The data were produced by immunoSEQ multiplex PCR, yet TCRdb's version contains in-frame clones alone and is incomplete. This table holds about 160,000 clones, roughly 80% found once. This clone showed up just once. The antigen is unknown. There are 11 residues in the CDR3. With V trimmed by 3 bases and J by 14 bases, 6 bases remained unmatched. CDR1 and CDR2 from the germline V gene are KGHSH and LQKENI. The source of this sequence is a woman aged 45-65 years in good health and CMV-seronegative. The V and J genes are TRBV18 and TRBJ1-2, with 7 bases aligning to TRBD1. The specimen was PBMCs. CDR3 nucleotides: TGTGCCAGCTCACCCGACAGGGTGGGTACCTTC. Translated, it gives CASSPDRVGTF.